The 28 T cell receptor beta chains below all came from one sample that was sequenced in a study of T-cell memory formation after mild COVID-19. One entry per CDR3 protein, called by TCRdb with MiXCR from the 5' RACE reads. The table has 250,000 to 350,000 distinct CDR3 sequences, about a sixth seen once. Sequences were obtained from PBMCs or a T cell subset sorted from them (not recorded which). The source is a man younger than 35 who had mild COVID-19 (a few samples of this study predate the infection). Cell type and time point are not known.

This clonotype was counted many times. The rearrangement uses TRBV7-2 and TRBJ2-2; D is uncertain. V was cut by 7 bases and J by 3 bases, with 9 bases left in between. This CDR3 spans 13 amino acids. Germline V lookup: CDR1 SGHTA, CDR2 FQGNSA. The CDR3 here is CASIFRYTGELFF. Written as DNA, the CDR3 is TGTGCCAGCATATTCCGTTACACCGGGGAGCTGTTTTTT.

This clonotype was observed at least ten times. The chain links TRBV11-2 to TRBJ2-5; perhaps TRBD2 as D (7 bases). The germline CDR1 and CDR2 sequences are SGHAT and FQNNGV. The length of the CDR3 is 12 residues. Trimming removed 8 bases at V and 5 bases at J, with 12 bases between. The CDR3 sequence is CASRGAWETQYF. DNA of the CDR3: TGTGCCAGCCGGGGGGCGTGGGAGACCCAGTACTTC.

This clonotype was observed a few times. The rearrangement uses TRBV5-1 and TRBJ1-1; D unclear. CDR1 and CDR2 from the germline V gene are SGHRS and YFSETQ. Trimming pared 5 bases from V and 1 base from J, leaving 9 bases between. CDR3 size: 13 residues. CDR3 sequence: CASRFDPNTEAFF. The CDR3 DNA sequence: TGCGCCAGCAGATTCGATCCGAACACTGAAGCTTTCTTT.

This clonotype came up many times. J is TRBJ1-1 and V is TRBV5-1, with 8 nucleotides matching TRBD1. Germline lookup yields CDR1 SGHRS and CDR2 YFSETQ. The CDR3 extends over 16 amino acids. Unmatched junction bases numbered 9, after V lost 2 bases and J lost 3 bases. This chain's CDR3 is CASSFGQGAVYTEAFF. CDR3 bases: TGCGCCAGCAGCTTTGGTCAGGGGGCTGTCTACACTGAAGCTTTCTTT.

This clonotype was counted between two and nine times. This chain uses TRBV2 with TRBJ2-7; D is unclear. The CDR3 has 11 residues. Germline V gene sequence: CDR1 SNHLY, CDR2 FYNNEI. Trimming pared 9 bases from V and 6 bases from J, leaving 12 bases between. The CDR3 DNA reads as TGTGCCAGTACCTTCGTGGTCGAGCAGTACTTC. It specifies CASTFVVEQYF.

The rearrangement uses TRBV5-1 and TRBJ2-7; 8 bases are a match to TRBD2. Germline V gene lookup returns CDR1 SGHRS and CDR2 YFSETQ. Unmatched junction bases numbered 1, after V lost 0 bases and J lost 5 bases. There are 13 residues in the CDR3. CDR3 in DNA: TGCGCCAGCAGCTTGGAAGCGGGGGACGAGCAGTACGTC. Amino acid sequence: CASSLEAGDEQYV.

This clonotype has at least ten counts. In DNA form, the CDR3 reads TGTGCCAGCAGCTTAAGCCGCGATAGCGGGGGAGATACAGATACGCAGTATTTT. Protein: CASSLSRDSGGDTDTQYF. The chain joins TRBV7-8 to TRBJ2-3; 9 bases align to TRBD2. V was pared by 2 bases and J by 3 bases, with 12 bases of the junction left unmatched. Germline assignment: CDR1 SGHVS and CDR2 FQNEAQ. There are 18 residues in the CDR3.

This clonotype appeared a few times. This chain uses TRBV7-2 with TRBJ1-1, with D unresolved. CDR1 SGHTA and CDR2 FQGNSA come from the germline V gene. The V gene lost 3 bases and the J gene lost 11 bases, with 13 bases spanning the gap. The length of the CDR3 is 12 residues. The CDR3 sequence: CASSLATGPAFF. CDR3 coding DNA: TGTGCCAGCAGCTTGGCGACTGGGCCGGCTTTCTTT.

The sample holds a few counts of this clonotype. The J gene is TRBJ2-5, the V gene TRBV20-1, with D uncertain. Germline CDR1 and CDR2: DFQATT and SNEGSKA (reference sequence). This CDR3 is 14 amino acids long. V dropped 7 bases and J dropped 9 bases, with 24 bases sitting between them. The CDR3 DNA follows: TGCAGTGTATTGACACCCCCCGGTCCTGGGGCCCAGTACTTC. It is translated as CSVLTPPGPGAQYF.

This clonotype was detected only a few times. The chain links TRBV5-1 to TRBJ1-2; D gene ambiguous. The CDR3 has 14 amino acids. The V and J ends lost 4 bases and 4 bases respectively, with 14 bases between them. Germline V CDR1 and CDR2: SGHRS, YFSETQ. CDR3 sequence: CASSELQPLYGYTF. DNA for the CDR3: TGCGCCAGCAGCGAGTTACAGCCGCTCTATGGCTACACCTTC.

Ten or more counts support this clonotype. The rearrangement uses TRBV11-2 and TRBJ2-3; tentative D call: TRBD2 (6 bases). Trimming took 5 bases from V and 4 from J, leaving 16 bases between them. The CDR3 is 15 residues long. Germline values: CDR1 SGHAT, CDR2 FQNNGV. CDR3 protein: CASSPSRGRADTQYF. CDR3 DNA sequence: TGTGCCAGCAGCCCCTCGCGGGGCCGGGCAGATACGCAGTATTTT.

This clonotype came up a few times. The chain has TRBV20-1 and TRBJ2-2; D is possibly TRBD1 (5 bases). CDR3 length: 15 residues. V shed 3 bases and J shed 5 bases, with 16 bases lying between them. Germline CDR1 DFQATT, CDR2 SNEGSKA (reference sequence). CDR3 sequence reads: CSASSAGRLTGELFF. CDR3 nucleotides: TGCAGTGCTAGCTCGGCAGGGCGTTTGACCGGGGAGCTGTTTTTT.

The table lists this clonotype with many counts. The chain employs TRBV24-1 and TRBJ2-1; 11 positions match TRBD2. CDR3 length equals 16 residues. Germline CDR1 is KGHDR and CDR2 is SFDVKD. Losses at the gene ends were 2 bases for V and 4 bases for J; bases not matched to a gene: 3. CDR3 protein: CATSDSGTSGYNEQFF. As DNA, the CDR3 is TGTGCCACCAGTGATTCCGGGACTAGCGGATACAATGAGCAGTTCTTC.

This clonotype was counted at least ten times. This chain links TRBV6-2 or TRBV6-3 with TRBJ1-6, with TRBD1 as a possible D gene (5 bases). This CDR3 is built from 14 residues. The V gene's germline CDR1 is MNHEY and CDR2 SVGEGT. V dropped 2 bases and J dropped 7 bases, with 9 bases sitting between them. The CDR3 DNA follows: TGTGCCAGCAGTTACCAGGGCGCGAATTCACCCCTCCACTTT. This translates into CASSYQGANSPLHF.

The chain carries TRBV6-5 and TRBJ1-2; 7 positions match TRBD1. This CDR3 has 17 residues. Germline V lookup: CDR1 MNHEY, CDR2 SVGAGI. J gave up 6 bases and V 8 bases, and 21 bases lay outside the gene matches. CDR3 amino acids: CASGLHRGQNVIDGYTF. In DNA, the CDR3 is TGTGCCAGCGGCCTCCATAGGGGGCAGAATGTTATCGATGGCTACACCTTC.

The chain links TRBV6-6 to TRBJ2-7; 8 bases are a match to TRBD2. CDR1 MNHNY and CDR2 SVGAGI come from the germline V gene (reference sequence). V trimming: 4 bases; J trimming: 5 bases; junction bases outside the gene matches: 7. This CDR3 region has 14 residues. The CDR3 reads CASSSAGEAHEQYF. CDR3 bases: TGTGCCAGCAGTTCAGCGGGGGAGGCCCACGAGCAGTACTTC.

The gene calls are TRBV5-4 and TRBJ2-7; 9 bases map to TRBD1. The V and J ends lost 0 bases and 4 bases, in that order; junction bases with no gene match: 5. There are 15 residues in the CDR3. CDR1 and CDR2 (germline): SGHNT, YYREEE (reference sequence). The CDR3 DNA sequence: TGTGCCAGCAGCTTGGGGGACAGGGAAGGTTACGAGCAGTACTTC. Amino acids: CASSLGDREGYEQYF. The full variable domain, completed using reference TRBV5-4 and TRBJ2-7, is ETGVTQSPTHLIKTRGQQVTLRCSSQSGHNTVSWYQQALGQGPQFIFQYYREEENGRGNFPPRFSGLQFPNYSSELNVNALELDDSALYLCASSLGDREGYEQYFGPGTRLTVT.

This clonotype was seen once. The DNA of the CDR3 is TGTGCTAGTGGTTTGGTACAGGGGTACACTGAAGCTTTCTTT. Its translation: CASGLVQGYTEAFF. V and J are TRBV12-5 and TRBJ1-1, with 7 bases that match TRBD1. V trimming: 0 bases; J trimming: 3 bases; junction bases outside the gene matches: 1. Germline CDR1 reads LGHNT; CDR2 reads FRNRAP. The CDR3 spans 14 residues.

The table lists this clonotype with many counts. J is TRBJ1-5 and V is TRBV7-9; D unresolved. CDR1 and CDR2 (germline): SEHNR, FQNEAQ (reference sequence). The V end lost 1 base, the J end lost 1 base, and 14 bases lay between the germline ends. The CDR3 runs to 17 residues. CDR3 residues: CASSLGSGIPSNQPQHF. CDR3 DNA: TGTGCCAGCAGCTTAGGGTCCGGGATCCCGAGCAATCAGCCCCAGCATTTT.

This clonotype has a single count. The chain recombines TRBV28 with TRBJ2-5; 7 positions match TRBD2. This CDR3 contains 14 residues. Germline lookup yields CDR1 MDHEN and CDR2 SYDVKM. V dropped 2 bases and J dropped 4; count of bases not matched to a gene: 4. Here the CDR3 DNA reads TGTGCCAGCAGTTTACAGGGAGGGGTAGAGACCCAGTACTTC. Translation gives CASSLQGGVETQYF.

The chain links TRBV25-1 to TRBJ2-5, with D maybe TRBD2 (6 bases). Germline lookup yields CDR1 MGHDK and CDR2 SYGVNS. The CDR3 runs 13 residues. With 6 bases removed from V and 5 bases from J, the gap between germline ends came to 13 bases. CDR3 in amino acids: CASRGPAGETQYF. As DNA, the CDR3 is TGTGCCAGCAGAGGCCCCGCGGGGGAGACCCAGTACTTC. The complete variable domain, with remaining parts taken from reference TRBV25-1 and TRBJ2-5, reads EADIYQTPRYLVIGTGKKITLECSQTMGHDKMYWYQQDPGMELHLIHYSYGVNSTEKGDLSSESTVSRIRTEHFPLTLESARPSHTSQYLCASRGPAGETQYFGPGTRLLVL.

The gene calls are TRBV20-1 and TRBJ1-4; no firm D call. The CDR3 has 13 amino acids. Germline lookup yields CDR1 DFQATT and CDR2 SNEGSKA (reference sequence). Trimming took off 3 bases at V and 3 bases at J, with 8 bases between the two ends. The CDR3 protein is CSARGRSNEKLFF. The CDR3 coding sequence is TGCAGTGCTAGGGGGAGGTCTAATGAAAAACTGTTTTTT.

This sequence joins TRBV20-1 and TRBJ2-5, with TRBD2 matching over 12 bases. The J segment lost 5 bases and the V segment lost 0 bases, leaving 10 bases of the junction unmatched. Per the germline V gene, CDR1 is DFQATT and CDR2 is SNEGSKA (reference sequence). The CDR3 is 17 amino acids. Here the CDR3 DNA reads TGCAGTGCTAGAGAGGGACTAGCGGGTCGAGCCGGTGAGACCCAGTACTTC. Translated: CSAREGLAGRAGETQYF.

This clonotype occurred a few times. V usage is TRBV20-1 and J usage is TRBJ1-4; weak D call: TRBD1 (6 bases). Germline loops: CDR1 DFQATT, CDR2 SNEGSKA (reference sequence). The V end was cut by 5 bases, the J end by 8 bases, with 15 bases between. The CDR3 extends over 13 amino acids. The CDR3 protein is CSAPHRVREKLFF. DNA for the CDR3: TGCAGTGCTCCACACAGGGTTCGGGAAAAACTGTTTTTT.

This chain joins TRBV11-2 and TRBJ1-5, with D hard to call. CDR3 length: 13 residues. CDR1 SGHAT and CDR2 FQNNGV come from the germline V gene. Trimming stripped 1 base from V and 7 bases from J, with 8 bases between. CDR3 bases: TGTGCCAGCAGCTTAGCCGAGACCCAGCCCCAGCATTTT. As protein: CASSLAETQPQHF.

The V and J genes are TRBV28 and TRBJ2-2; 10 bases fit TRBD1. Looked up from germline, CDR1 is MDHEN and CDR2 is SYDVKM. J gave up 6 bases and V 6 bases, and 4 bases lay outside the gene matches. CDR3 size: 14 residues. Written as DNA, the CDR3 is TGTGCCAGCAGGCCGGGACAGGGGCCCGGGGAGCTGTTTTTT. Its protein is CASRPGQGPGELFF.

This clonotype showed up just a few times. The genes are TRBV6-5 and TRBJ2-7, with 9 bases fitting TRBD2. Germline lookup yields CDR1 MNHEY and CDR2 SVGAGI. The CDR3 spans 15 residues. V shed 7 bases and J 2 bases; nucleotides not matched to a gene: 9. The CDR3 DNA reads as TGTGCCAGCACCATAGCGGGGGTCGGGACCTACGAGCAGTACGTC. Its translation is CASTIAGVGTYEQYV.

The chain is built from TRBV6-5 and TRBJ2-3; 7 nucleotides agree with TRBD1. CDR3 length equals 17 residues. With 5 bases clipped from V and 1 base from J, the junction kept 12 bases outside the gene matches. CDR1 and CDR2 (germline): MNHEY, SVGAGI. CDR3 in amino acids: CASSTFSDRVGTDTQYF. DNA for the CDR3: TGTGCCAGCAGTACCTTTAGTGACAGGGTCGGCACAGATACGCAGTATTTT.